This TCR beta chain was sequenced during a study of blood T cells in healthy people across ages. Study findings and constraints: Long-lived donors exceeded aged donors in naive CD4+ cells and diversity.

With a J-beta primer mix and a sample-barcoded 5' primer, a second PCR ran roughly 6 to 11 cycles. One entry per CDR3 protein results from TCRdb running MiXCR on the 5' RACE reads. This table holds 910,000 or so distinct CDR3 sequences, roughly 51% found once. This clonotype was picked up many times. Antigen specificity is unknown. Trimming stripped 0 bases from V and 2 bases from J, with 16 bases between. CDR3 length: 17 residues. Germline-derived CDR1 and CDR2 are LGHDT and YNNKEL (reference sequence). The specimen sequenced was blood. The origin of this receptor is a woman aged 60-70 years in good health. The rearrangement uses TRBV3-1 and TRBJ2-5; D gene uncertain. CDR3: CASSQEEPGLGQETQYF. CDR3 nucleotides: TGTGCCAGCAGCCAAGAAGAACCGGGCCTGGGGCAAGAGACCCAGTACTTC.